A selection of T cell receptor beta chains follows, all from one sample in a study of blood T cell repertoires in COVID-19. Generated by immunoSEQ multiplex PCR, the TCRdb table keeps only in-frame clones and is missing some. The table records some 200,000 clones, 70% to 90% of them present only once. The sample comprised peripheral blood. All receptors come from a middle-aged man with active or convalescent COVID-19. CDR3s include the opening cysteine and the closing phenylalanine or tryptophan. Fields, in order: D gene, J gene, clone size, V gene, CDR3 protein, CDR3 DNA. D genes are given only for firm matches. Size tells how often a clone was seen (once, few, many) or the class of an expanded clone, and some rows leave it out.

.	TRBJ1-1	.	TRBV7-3	CASSFDRDTEAFF	TGTGCCAGCAGCTTCGACAGAGACACTGAAGCTTTCTTT
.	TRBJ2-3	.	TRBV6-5	CASSYSSDTQYF	TGTGCCAGCAGTTATAGTTCAGATACGCAGTATTTT
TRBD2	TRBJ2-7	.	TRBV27	CASSHLLAGGPRYEQYF	TGTGCCAGCAGCCACTTACTAGCGGGGGGGCCTCGATACGAGCAGTACTTC
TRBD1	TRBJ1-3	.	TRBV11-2	CASSLVRGGGNTIYF	TGTGCCAGCAGCTTAGTGCGAGGGGGCGGAAACACCATATATTTT
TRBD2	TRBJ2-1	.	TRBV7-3	CASSLSGGPYNEQFF	TGTGCCAGCAGCTTAAGCGGGGGGCCTTACAATGAGCAGTTCTTC
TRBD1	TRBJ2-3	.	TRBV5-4	CASSRGAGGRADTQYF	TGTGCCAGCAGCCGCGGGGCAGGGGGCAGGGCAGATACGCAGTATTTT
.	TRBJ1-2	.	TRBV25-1	CASSESGPGSNYGYTF	TGTGCCAGCAGTGAATCAGGTCCAGGATCTAACTATGGCTACACCTTC
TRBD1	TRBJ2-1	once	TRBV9	CASSVDRAPYNEQFF	TGTGCCAGCAGCGTGGACAGGGCCCCCTACAATGAGCAGTTCTTC
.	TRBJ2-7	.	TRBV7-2	CASSLSGKGYEQYF	TGTGCCAGCAGCTTATCAGGGAAGGGGTACGAGCAGTACTTC
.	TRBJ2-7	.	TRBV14	CASSQLRGYEQYF	TGTGCCAGCAGCCAGCTCAGGGGCTACGAGCAGTACTTC
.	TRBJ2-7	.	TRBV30	CAWSVPGAAGGPYEQYF	TGTGCCTGGAGTGTACCGGGGGCGGCAGGGGGTCCCTACGAGCAGTACTTC
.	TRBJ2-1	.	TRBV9	CASSVDTHNEQFF	TGTGCCAGCAGCGTAGACACACACAATGAGCAGTTCTTC
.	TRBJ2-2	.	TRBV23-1	CASSQSMWDILKDTGELFF	TGCGCCAGCAGTCAATCTATGTGGGACATTCTTAAAGACACCGGGGAGCTGTTTTTT
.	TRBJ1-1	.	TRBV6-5	CATLGQKNTEAFF	TGTGCCACCCTAGGACAGAAGAACACTGAAGCTTTCTTT
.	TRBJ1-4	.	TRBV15	CATSSLHRRGEKLFF	TGTGCCACCAGCAGTCTTCACAGGAGAGGTGAAAAACTGTTTTTT
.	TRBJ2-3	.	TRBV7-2	CASSLERSNTQYF	TGTGCCAGCAGCTTAGAACGGTCCAATACGCAGTATTTT
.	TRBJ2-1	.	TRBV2	CASVQEVAYNEQFF	TGTGCCAGCGTCCAGGAGGTAGCCTACAATGAGCAGTTCTTC
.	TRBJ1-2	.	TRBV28	CAGGPSGQHQGYTF	TGTGCTGGCGGACCGTCCGGACAACATCAGGGCTACACCTTC
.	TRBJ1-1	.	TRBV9	CASSLSRGTEAFF	TGTGCCAGCAGCTTATCTCGCGGGACTGAAGCTTTCTTT
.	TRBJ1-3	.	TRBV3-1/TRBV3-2	CASSQAWGPGNTIYF	TGTGCCAGCAGCCAAGCTTGGGGGCCTGGAAACACCATATATTTT
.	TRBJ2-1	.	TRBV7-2	CASSLGGPDEQFF	TGTGCCAGCAGCTTAGGGGGCCCCGATGAGCAGTTCTTC
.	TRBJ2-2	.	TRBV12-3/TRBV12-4	CASSARGTGELFF	TGTGCCAGCAGTGCCCGGGGCACCGGGGAGCTGTTTTTT
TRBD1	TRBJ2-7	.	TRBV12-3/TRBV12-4	CASSSDRGSEQYF	TGTGCCAGCAGCTCGGACAGGGGATCCGAGCAGTACTTC
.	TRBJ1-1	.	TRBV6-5	CASRRPGRGTEAFF	TGTGCCAGCAGGCGACCTGGACGGGGCACTGAAGCTTTCTTT
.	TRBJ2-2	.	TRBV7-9	CATDRNKATGELFF	TGTGCCACGGACAGAAATAAAGCCACCGGGGAGCTGTTTTTT
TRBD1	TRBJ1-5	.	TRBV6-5	CASSSLGQNQPQHF	TGTGCCAGCAGTTCCTTGGGACAGAATCAGCCCCAGCATTTT
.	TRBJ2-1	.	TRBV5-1	CASSLEGQHRWGNEQFF	TGCGCCAGCAGCTTGGAGGGACAACATCGATGGGGAAATGAGCAGTTCTTC
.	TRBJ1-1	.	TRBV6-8	CASSYEREEAFF	TGTGCCAGCAGTTACGAGCGGGAAGAAGCTTTCTTT
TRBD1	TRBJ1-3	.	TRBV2	CASSSDRGSGNTIYF	TGTGCCAGCAGCTCGGACAGGGGGTCGGGGAACACCATATATTTT
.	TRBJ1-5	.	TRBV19	CASSIDPITARGNQPQHF	TGTGCCAGTAGTATAGACCCCATCACGGCCCGGGGCAATCAGCCCCAGCATTTT
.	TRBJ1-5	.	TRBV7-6	CASSPRQAGGNQPQHF	TGTGCCAGCAGCCCTCGACAGGCGGGTGGCAATCAGCCCCAGCATTTT
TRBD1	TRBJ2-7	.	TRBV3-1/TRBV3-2	CASSQRSGTGSHEQYF	TGTGCCAGCAGCCAGCGCTCCGGGACAGGGTCCCACGAGCAGTACTTC
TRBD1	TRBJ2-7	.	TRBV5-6	CASSGGQGNLWEQYF	TGTGCCAGCAGCGGGGGACAGGGGAATTTGTGGGAGCAGTACTTC
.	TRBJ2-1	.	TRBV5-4	CASSLNSGSYNEQFF	TGTGCCAGCAGCTTGAATTCGGGATCATACAATGAGCAGTTCTTC
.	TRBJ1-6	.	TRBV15	CATSRGFQQASPLHF	TGTGCCACCAGCAGAGGCTTCCAACAGGCCTCACCCCTCCACTTT
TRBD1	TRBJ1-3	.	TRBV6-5	CASSTGQGRNTIYF	TGTGCCAGCAGTACCGGACAGGGGAGAAACACCATATATTTT
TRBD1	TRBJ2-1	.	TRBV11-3	CASSLDIPGQGRGNEQFF	TGTGCCAGCAGCTTAGATATACCGGGACAGGGAAGGGGCAATGAGCAGTTCTTC